This entry lists 21 T cell receptor beta chains sequenced from one sample in a study of molecular identifiers for immune sequencing clone quantification. TCRdb re-analysed the PCR reads in MiXCR, keeping a single row per CDR3 protein. The repertoire includes hundreds of thousands of distinct CDR3 sequences, about 25% of them detected once, and 0.7% to 0.95% sits in the top ten. Sample: naive CD8+ T cells from blood, with Jurkat cell RNA spiked in. Subset of the sample: FACS-sorted CD8+CD4-CCR7+CD45RA+ naive T cells. These receptors originate from a human donor in good health. Some libraries in this study had Jurkat cell RNA spiked in.

This clonotype has a handful of counts. The J gene is TRBJ1-1, the V gene TRBV20-1; the match to TRBD1 covers 9 bases. Germline loops: CDR1 DFQATT, CDR2 SNEGSKA (reference sequence). CDR3 length: 16 amino acids. J lost 1 base, V lost 1 base, and 7 bases had no gene match. CDR3 residues: CSARALGTGRNTEAFF. In DNA form, the CDR3 reads TGCAGTGCTAGAGCCCTCGGGACAGGGAGGAACACTGAAGCTTTCTTT.

This chain connects TRBV30 to TRBJ2-7; D possibly corresponds to TRBD2 (5 bases). Germline lookup yields CDR1 GTSNPN and CDR2 SVGIG (reference sequence). Trimming took 2 bases from V and 3 from J, leaving 29 bases between them. CDR3 size: 19 residues. The CDR3 DNA follows: TGTGCCTGGAGTACCTTGAGGACGGCGGGCGGTTCAGCGGACTACGAGCAGTACTTC. The encoded protein is CAWSTLRTAGGSADYEQYF.

This clonotype was recorded many times. J is TRBJ2-1 and V is TRBV28; D is perhaps TRBD2 (6 bases). The CDR3 length is 14 residues. Germline CDR1 is MDHEN and CDR2 is SYDVKM. Trimming took 5 bases from V and 4 from J, leaving 12 bases between them. The CDR3 nucleotides are TGTGCCAGCAGTCCGGCCCGGGAGTACAATGAGCAGTTCTTC. Its protein product is CASSPAREYNEQFF.

This clonotype was seen at least ten times. V usage is TRBV11-2 and J usage is TRBJ2-1, with D hard to call. The CDR3 runs to 16 residues. Trimming left V 0 bases short and J 0 bases short, with 9 bases between. Germline V lookup: CDR1 SGHAT, CDR2 FQNNGV. The CDR3 sequence is CASSLDYPSSYNEQFF. CDR3 DNA sequence: TGTGCCAGCAGCTTAGATTACCCCAGCTCCTACAATGAGCAGTTCTTC.

The chain has TRBV20-1 and TRBJ2-1; 9 positions agree with TRBD2. The CDR3 length is 16 residues. The V and J ends lost 0 bases and 6 bases, in that order; junction bases with no gene match: 9. Germline V gene sequence: CDR1 DFQATT, CDR2 SNEGSKA (reference sequence). CDR3 amino acids: CSARDLAGGPCNEQFF. The DNA for the CDR3 is TGCAGTGCTAGAGATCTGGCGGGGGGGCCCTGCAATGAGCAGTTCTTC.

This clonotype was observed at least ten times. The rearrangement joins TRBV2 to TRBJ1-2; D unclear. The CDR3 covers 12 residues. CDR1 and CDR2 (germline): SNHLY, FYNNEI. Between the trimmed V and J ends, which lost 7 bases and 3 bases, there was a span of 9 bases. The CDR3 reads CASTEDYYGYTF. In DNA form, the CDR3 reads TGTGCCAGCACCGAGGACTACTATGGCTACACCTTC.

This clonotype was detected many times. The genes are TRBV28 and TRBJ2-5; D remains ambiguous. Germline CDR1 reads MDHEN; CDR2 reads SYDVKM. Trimming shortened V by 3 bases and J by 2 bases, and 7 bases separated the two germline ends. The CDR3 totals 13 residues. The CDR3 here is CASSLSTQETQYF. CDR3 DNA sequence: TGTGCCAGCAGTTTGTCGACACAAGAGACCCAGTACTTC.

Details on this clonotype: With a much larger clone just one base away, this may be a read error. V is TRBV6-2 or TRBV6-3 and J is TRBJ1-1; 7 bases fit TRBD1. This CDR3 is 14 amino acids long. Germline loops: CDR1 MNHEY, CDR2 SVGEGT. DNA for the CDR3: TGTGTCAGCAGTTACACCCAGGGGGGGACTGAAGCTTTCTTT. It is translated as CVSSYTQGGTEAFF.

The chain recombines TRBV6-1 with TRBJ2-7; D is perhaps TRBD2 (5 bases). The V end lost 3 bases, the J end lost 4 bases, and 13 bases lay between the germline ends. The CDR3 loop spans 14 amino acids. Germline V gene data show CDR1 as MNHNS and CDR2 as SASEGT. For the CDR3, the DNA is TGTGCCAGCAGTGATCCGGGGTTATCTTACGAGCAGTACTTC. Translated: CASSDPGLSYEQYF.

Only a few counts were recorded for this clonotype. V and J are TRBV4-2 and TRBJ2-7; 8 bases align to TRBD2. V was pared by 0 bases and J by 3 bases, with 4 bases of the junction left unmatched. This CDR3 has 15 residues. Germline loops: CDR1 LGHNA, CDR2 YNFKEQ. The CDR3 DNA reads as TGTGCCAGCAGCCAAGACAGCGGGAGTCTCTACGAGCAGTACTTC. It codes for CASSQDSGSLYEQYF.

This clonotype occurred many times. The rearrangement joins TRBV2 to TRBJ2-3; D possibly uses TRBD1 or TRBD2 (6 bases each). Per germline, CDR1 SNHLY and CDR2 FYNNEI. This CDR3 comprises 15 residues. V lost 1 base and J lost 6, with 14 bases in between. CDR3 amino acids: CASSEEGGGVDTQYF. CDR3 sequence (DNA): TGTGCCAGCAGTGAAGAGGGGGGTGGGGTGGATACGCAGTATTTT.

This clonotype was recorded a few times. The chain is built from TRBV4-1 and TRBJ1-5, with D unclear. CDR3 length: 16 amino acids. From germline, CDR1 is MGHRA and CDR2 YSYEKL. V was trimmed by 1 base and J by 2 bases, leaving 12 bases between them. The CDR3: CASSQARQMGNQPQHF. CDR3 in DNA: TGCGCCAGCAGCCAAGCTAGGCAGATGGGCAATCAGCCCCAGCATTTT.

This chain joins TRBV27 and TRBJ1-2; weak D call: TRBD1 (5 bases). The CDR3 totals 14 residues. The V gene lost 3 bases and the J gene lost 4 bases, with 12 bases spanning the gap. CDR1 is MNHEY and CDR2 is SMNVEV in the germline V gene (reference sequence). CDR3 bases: TGTGCCAGCAGTTTGGTGGGGGGGTCCTATGGCTACACCTTC. This encodes CASSLVGGSYGYTF.

This clonotype was detected only a few times. The J gene is TRBJ2-1, the V gene TRBV20-1; 11 nucleotides align to TRBD1. This CDR3 is 16 amino acids long. Germline values: CDR1 DFQATT, CDR2 SNEGSKA (reference sequence). V was clipped by 1 base and J by 8 bases; unmatched bases: 10. Written as DNA, the CDR3 is TGCAGTGCTAGAGTATTACGGACAGGGGGCTGGGATGAGCAGTTCTTC. Its translation: CSARVLRTGGWDEQFF.

This clonotype was counted between two and nine times. The genes are TRBV15 and TRBJ2-3; perhaps TRBD2 as D (6 bases). The CDR3 is made up of 15 amino acids. With 5 bases removed from V and 6 bases from J, the gap between germline ends came to 18 bases. CDR1 and CDR2 (germline): LNHNV, YYDKDF (reference sequence). The CDR3 nucleotides are TGTGCCACCAGCCAGTTGACTGGCGGGGCTGATACGCAGTATTTT. Its protein product is CATSQLTGGADTQYF.

The V and J genes are TRBV6-5 and TRBJ2-1; 8 bases map to TRBD2. This CDR3 is built from 18 residues. Germline V gene lookup returns CDR1 MNHEY and CDR2 SVGAGI. With 2 bases clipped from V and 3 bases from J, the junction kept 12 bases outside the gene matches. CDR3 sequence (DNA): TGTGCCAGCAGTTACGGTGGGCCAGCGGGGGTACTCTACAATGAGCAGTTCTTC. Amino acid sequence: CASSYGGPAGVLYNEQFF.

The V and J genes are TRBV12-3 or TRBV12-4 and TRBJ2-7; 8 bases are a match to TRBD2. The CDR3 loop spans 13 amino acids. V trimming: 5 bases; J trimming: 7 bases; junction bases outside the gene matches: 7. The CDR3 protein is CASSPAGGNEQYF. CDR3 sequence (DNA): TGTGCCAGCAGTCCTGCGGGAGGAAATGAGCAGTACTTC.

The chain has TRBV27 and TRBJ2-7; perhaps D is TRBD1 or TRBD2 (5 bases each). From germline, CDR1 is MNHEY and CDR2 SMNVEV (reference sequence). The V gene lost 5 bases and the J gene lost 2 bases, with 22 bases spanning the gap. The CDR3 has 17 amino acids. CDR3 sequence (DNA): TGTGCCAGCAGTCCAGGCCCCGGGACCCAGAGGACCTACGAGCAGTACTTC. Encoded protein: CASSPGPGTQRTYEQYF.

This clonotype was seen many times. The chain employs TRBV7-9 and TRBJ2-3, with D unresolved. The CDR3 loop spans 15 amino acids. Deletions cut 5 bases from V and 1 base from J, with 13 bases between. Germline loops: CDR1 SEHNR, CDR2 FQNEAQ (reference sequence). The CDR3 nucleotides are TGTGCCAGCAGCCCCACCGGGTCCCGCACAGATACGCAGTATTTT. This translates into CASSPTGSRTDTQYF.

This clonotype was observed once. A much larger clone sits a single nucleotide away, making a read error possible. The chain uses TRBV20-1 and TRBJ2-7; TRBD1 is a possible D gene (5 bases). The CDR3 is 13 amino acids. The germline V gene has CDR1 DFQATT and CDR2 SNEGSKA (reference sequence). The CDR3 region is CSARNPTGYGQYF. For the CDR3, the DNA is TGCAGTGCTAGGAACCCAACAGGTTACGGGCAGTACTTC.

This clonotype was counted a few times. The chain couples TRBV27 to TRBJ1-1, with D possibly TRBD1 on 6 matching bases. The CDR3 consists of 14 residues. The V and J ends lost 4 bases and 8 bases respectively, with 17 bases between them. Germline values: CDR1 MNHEY, CDR2 SMNVEV (reference sequence). The CDR3 DNA is TGTGCCAGCAGTTCCTGGGGGGCGGGGGTGGAAGCTTTCTTT. Protein: CASSSWGAGVEAFF.